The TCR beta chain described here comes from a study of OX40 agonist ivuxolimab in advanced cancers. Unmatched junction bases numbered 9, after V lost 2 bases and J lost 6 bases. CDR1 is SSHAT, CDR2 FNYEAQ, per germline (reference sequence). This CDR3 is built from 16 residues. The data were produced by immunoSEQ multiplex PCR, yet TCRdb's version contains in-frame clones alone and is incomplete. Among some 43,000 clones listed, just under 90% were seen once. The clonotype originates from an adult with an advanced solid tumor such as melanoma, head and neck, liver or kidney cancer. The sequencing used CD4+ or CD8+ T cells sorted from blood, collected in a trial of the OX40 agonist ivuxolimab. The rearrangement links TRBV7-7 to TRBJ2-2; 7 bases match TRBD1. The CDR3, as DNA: TGTGCCAGCAGCTTAACTTGGACAGGTGATCCCGGGGAGCTGTTTTTT. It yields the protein CASSLTWTGDPGELFF.